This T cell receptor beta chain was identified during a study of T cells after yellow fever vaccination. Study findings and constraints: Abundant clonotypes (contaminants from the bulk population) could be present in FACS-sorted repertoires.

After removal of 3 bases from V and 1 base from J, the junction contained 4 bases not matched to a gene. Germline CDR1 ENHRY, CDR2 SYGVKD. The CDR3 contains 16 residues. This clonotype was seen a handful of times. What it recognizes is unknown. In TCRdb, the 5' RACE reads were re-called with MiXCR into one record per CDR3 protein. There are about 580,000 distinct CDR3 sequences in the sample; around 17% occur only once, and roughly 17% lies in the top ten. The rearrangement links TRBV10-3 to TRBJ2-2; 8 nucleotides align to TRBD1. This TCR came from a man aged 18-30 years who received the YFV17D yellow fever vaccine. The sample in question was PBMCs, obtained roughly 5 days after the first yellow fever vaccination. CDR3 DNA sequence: TGTGCCATCAGTGAAGCCGGGACAGGGAACACCGGGGAGCTGTTTTTT. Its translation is CAISEAGTGNTGELFF.